The source of this T cell receptor (beta chain) is a study of cytomegalovirus exposure and HLA in healthy donors. General study results and limits: Of the V segments, some could not be distinguished, including TRBV6-2 and TRBV6-3, and were excluded. For cytomegalovirus status, the classifier reportedly gave diagnoses with high specificity and sensitivity. Sequencing probably produced one cluster of sequence variants that were highly shared. HLA alleles showed associations with 15,000 to 20,000 TCR beta sequences in a later analysis, at a 0.05 false discovery rate.

The CDR3 sequence is 17 residues long. Germline CDR1 SGHRS, CDR2 YFSETQ. Germline trimming cut 2 bases from V and 0 bases from J; bases unmatched to any gene: 8. To note about this clone: What it recognizes is unknown.

The PCR had 60 Vbeta and 13 Jbeta primers. Sequenced by immunoSEQ multiplex PCR; TCRdb stores in-frame clones only, minus some. The sample shows about 120,000 clones, roughly three quarters of them seen only once. This TCR derives from a man aged 50-59 years in good health and CMV-seropositive. The material sequenced was PBMCs. The rearrangement links TRBV5-1 to TRBJ2-1; 7 positions match TRBD2. CDR3 sequence reads: CASSFRLAVSSYNEQFF. The DNA for the CDR3 is TGCGCCAGCAGCTTCAGACTAGCTGTTAGCTCCTACAATGAGCAGTTCTTC.